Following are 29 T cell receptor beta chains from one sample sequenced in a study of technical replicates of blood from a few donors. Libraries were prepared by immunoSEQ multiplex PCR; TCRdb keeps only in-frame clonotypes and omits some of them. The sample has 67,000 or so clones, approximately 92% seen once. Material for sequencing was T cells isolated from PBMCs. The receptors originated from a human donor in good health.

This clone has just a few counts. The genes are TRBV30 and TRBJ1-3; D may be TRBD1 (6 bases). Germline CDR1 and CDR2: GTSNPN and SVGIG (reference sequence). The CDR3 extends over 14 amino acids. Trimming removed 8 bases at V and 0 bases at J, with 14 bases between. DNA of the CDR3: TGTGCCGGAGCTACAGGGAGCTCTGGAAACACCATATATTTT. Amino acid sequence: CAGATGSSGNTIYF.

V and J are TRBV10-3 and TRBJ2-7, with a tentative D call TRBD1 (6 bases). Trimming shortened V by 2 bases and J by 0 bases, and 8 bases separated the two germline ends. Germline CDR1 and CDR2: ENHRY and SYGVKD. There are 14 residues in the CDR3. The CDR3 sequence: CAISEPGHSYEQYF. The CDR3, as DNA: TGTGCCATCAGTGAGCCGGGACACTCCTACGAGCAGTACTTC.

This CDR3 is CASSFSPRDRGIVEQYF. As DNA, the CDR3 is TGTGCCAGCAGCTTCTCCCCCCGGGACAGGGGAATTGTGGAGCAGTACTTC. The chain combines TRBV7-2 with TRBJ2-7; 10 bases agree with TRBD1. The V gene's germline CDR1 is SGHTA and CDR2 FQGNSA. The CDR3 runs 17 residues. V lost 3 bases to trimming and J lost 7 bases; unmatched junction nucleotides: 15.

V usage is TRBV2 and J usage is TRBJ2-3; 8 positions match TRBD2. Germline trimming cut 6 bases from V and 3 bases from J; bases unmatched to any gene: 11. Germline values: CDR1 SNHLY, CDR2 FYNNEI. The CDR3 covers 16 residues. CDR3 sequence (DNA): TGTGCCAGCAGAGACTTGTATGGCGGGAGGACAGATACGCAGTATTTT. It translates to CASRDLYGGRTDTQYF. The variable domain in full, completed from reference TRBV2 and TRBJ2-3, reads EPEVTQTPSHQVTQMGQEVILRCVPISNHLYFYWYRQILGQKVEFLVSFYNNEISEKSEIFDDQFSVERPDGSNFTLKIRSTKLEDSAMYFCASRDLYGGRTDTQYFGPGTRLTVL.

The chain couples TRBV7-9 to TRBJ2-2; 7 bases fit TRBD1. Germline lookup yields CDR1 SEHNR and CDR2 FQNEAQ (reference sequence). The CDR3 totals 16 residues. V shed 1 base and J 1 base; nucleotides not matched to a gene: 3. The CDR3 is CASSLGGTVNTGELFF. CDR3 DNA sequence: TGTGCCAGCAGCTTAGGAGGGACAGTGAACACCGGGGAGCTGTTTTTT.

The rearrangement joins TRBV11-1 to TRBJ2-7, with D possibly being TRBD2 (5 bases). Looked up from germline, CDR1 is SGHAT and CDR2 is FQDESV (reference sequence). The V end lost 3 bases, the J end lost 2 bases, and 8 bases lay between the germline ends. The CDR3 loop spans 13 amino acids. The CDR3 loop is CASSFSGPYEQYF. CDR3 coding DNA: TGTGCCAGCAGCTTCAGCGGTCCCTACGAGCAGTACTTC.

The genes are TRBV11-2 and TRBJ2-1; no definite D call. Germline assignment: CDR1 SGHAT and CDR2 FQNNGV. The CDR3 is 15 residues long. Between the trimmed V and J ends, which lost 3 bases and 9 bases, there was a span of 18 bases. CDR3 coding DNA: TGTGCCAGCAGCTTGGGTAGCCGGGTCCGTTCTGAGCAGTTCTTC. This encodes CASSLGSRVRSEQFF. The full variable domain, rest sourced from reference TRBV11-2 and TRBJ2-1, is EAGVAQSPRYKIIEKRQSVAFWCNPISGHATLYWYQQILGQGPKLLIQFQNNGVVDDSQLPKDRFSAERLKGVDSTLKIQPAKLEDSAVYLCASSLGSRVRSEQFFGPGTRLTVL.

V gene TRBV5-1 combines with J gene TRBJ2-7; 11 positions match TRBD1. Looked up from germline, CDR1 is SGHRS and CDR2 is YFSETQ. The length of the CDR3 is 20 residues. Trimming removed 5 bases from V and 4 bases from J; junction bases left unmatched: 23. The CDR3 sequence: CASRDRDRGNPMLVSYEQYF. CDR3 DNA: TGCGCCAGCAGGGACCGGGACAGGGGGAATCCAATGCTGGTTTCTTACGAGCAGTACTTC. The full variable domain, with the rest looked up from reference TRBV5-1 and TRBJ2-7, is KAGVTQTPRYLIKTRGQQVTLSCSPISGHRSVSWYQQTPGQGLQFLFEYFSETQRNKGNFPGRFSGRQFSNSRSEMNVSTLELGDSALYLCASRDRDRGNPMLVSYEQYFGPGTRLTVT.

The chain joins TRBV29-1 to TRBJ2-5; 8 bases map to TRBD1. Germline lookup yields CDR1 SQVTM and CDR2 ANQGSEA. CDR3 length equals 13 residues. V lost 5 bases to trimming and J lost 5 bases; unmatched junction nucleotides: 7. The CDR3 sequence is CSVKQGAGETQYF. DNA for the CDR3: TGCAGCGTTAAGCAGGGGGCGGGTGAGACCCAGTACTTC. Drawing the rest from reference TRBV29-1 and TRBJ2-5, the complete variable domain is SAVISQKPSRDICQRGTSLTIQCQVDSQVTMMFWYRQQPGQSLTLIATANQGSEATYESGFVIDKFPISRPNLTFSTLTVSNMSPEDSSIYLCSVKQGAGETQYFGPGTRLLVL.

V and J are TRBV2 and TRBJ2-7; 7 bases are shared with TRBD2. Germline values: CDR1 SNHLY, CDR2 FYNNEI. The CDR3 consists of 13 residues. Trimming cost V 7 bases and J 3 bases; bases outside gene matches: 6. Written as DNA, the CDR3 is TGTGCCAGCACTGGACTAGGCGGCTACGAGCAGTACTTC. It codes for CASTGLGGYEQYF.

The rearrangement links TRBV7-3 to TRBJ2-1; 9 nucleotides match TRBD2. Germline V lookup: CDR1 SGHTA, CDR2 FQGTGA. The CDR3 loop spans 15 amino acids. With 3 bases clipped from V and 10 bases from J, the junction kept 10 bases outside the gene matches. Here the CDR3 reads CASSFGGRAPGEQFF. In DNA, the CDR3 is TGTGCCAGCAGCTTTGGCGGGAGGGCCCCTGGAGAGCAGTTCTTC.

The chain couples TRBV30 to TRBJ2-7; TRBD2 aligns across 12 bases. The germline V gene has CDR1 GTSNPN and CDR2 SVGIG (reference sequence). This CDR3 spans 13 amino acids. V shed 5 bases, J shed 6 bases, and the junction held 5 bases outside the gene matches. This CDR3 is CAWGGLAGFEQYF. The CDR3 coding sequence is TGTGCCTGGGGTGGACTAGCGGGATTCGAGCAGTACTTC.

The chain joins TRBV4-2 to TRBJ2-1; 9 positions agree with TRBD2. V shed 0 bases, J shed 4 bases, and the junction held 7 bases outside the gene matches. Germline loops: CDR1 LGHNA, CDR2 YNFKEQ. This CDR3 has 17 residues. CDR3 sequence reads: CASSQEVRLAGYNEQFF. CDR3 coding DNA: TGTGCCAGCAGCCAAGAAGTCAGGCTAGCGGGGTACAATGAGCAGTTCTTC.

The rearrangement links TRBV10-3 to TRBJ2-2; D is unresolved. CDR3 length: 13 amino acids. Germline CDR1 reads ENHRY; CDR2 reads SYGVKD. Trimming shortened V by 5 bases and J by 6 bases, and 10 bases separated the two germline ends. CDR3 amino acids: CAISPRVSGELFF. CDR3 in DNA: TGTGCCATCAGTCCCCGGGTTTCCGGGGAGCTGTTTTTT.

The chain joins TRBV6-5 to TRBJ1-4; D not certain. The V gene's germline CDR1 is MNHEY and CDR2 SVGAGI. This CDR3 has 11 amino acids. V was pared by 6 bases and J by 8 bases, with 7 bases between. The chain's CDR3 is CASSLGEKLFF. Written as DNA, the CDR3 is TGTGCCAGCAGCCTCGGGGAAAAACTGTTTTTT.

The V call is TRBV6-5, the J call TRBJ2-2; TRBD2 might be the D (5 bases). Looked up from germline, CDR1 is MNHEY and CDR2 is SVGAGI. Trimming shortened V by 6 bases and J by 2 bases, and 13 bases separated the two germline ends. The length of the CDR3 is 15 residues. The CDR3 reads CASRQDFINTGELFF. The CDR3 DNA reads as TGTGCCAGCAGGCAGGACTTTATTAACACCGGGGAGCTGTTTTTT.

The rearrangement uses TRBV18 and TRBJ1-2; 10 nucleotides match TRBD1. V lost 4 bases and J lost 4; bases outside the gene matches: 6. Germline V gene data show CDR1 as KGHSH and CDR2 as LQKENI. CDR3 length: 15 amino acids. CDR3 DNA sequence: TGTGCCAGCTCACAAGGGACAGGGGAGAGCTATGGCTACACCTTC. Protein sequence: CASSQGTGESYGYTF.

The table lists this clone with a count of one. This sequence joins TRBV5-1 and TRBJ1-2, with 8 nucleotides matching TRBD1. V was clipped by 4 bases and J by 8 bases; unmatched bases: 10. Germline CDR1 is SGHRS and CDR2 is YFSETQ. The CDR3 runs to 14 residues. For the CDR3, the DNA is TGCGCCAGCAGCGCGGACAGGGCGGCGAGGGGCTACACCTTC. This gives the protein CASSADRAARGYTF.

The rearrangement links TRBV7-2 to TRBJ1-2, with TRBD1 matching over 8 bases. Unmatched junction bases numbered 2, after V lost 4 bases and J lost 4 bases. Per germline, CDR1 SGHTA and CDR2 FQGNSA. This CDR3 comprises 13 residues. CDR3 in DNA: TGTGCCAGCAGCTCCGGACAGGGCTATGGCTACACCTTC. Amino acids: CASSSGQGYGYTF.

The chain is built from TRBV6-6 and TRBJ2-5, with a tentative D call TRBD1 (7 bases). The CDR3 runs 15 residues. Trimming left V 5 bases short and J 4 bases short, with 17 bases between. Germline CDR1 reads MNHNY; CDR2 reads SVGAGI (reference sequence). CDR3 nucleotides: TGTGCCAGCAGTGGCACCGGAGGGGGCGGAGAGACCCAGTACTTC. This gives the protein CASSGTGGGGETQYF.

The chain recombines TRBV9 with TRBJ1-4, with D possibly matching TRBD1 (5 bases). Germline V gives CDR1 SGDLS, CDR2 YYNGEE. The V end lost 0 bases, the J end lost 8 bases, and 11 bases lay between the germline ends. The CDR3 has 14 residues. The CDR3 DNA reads TGTGCCAGCAGCGTAGAGGGGTTAGGGGAAAAACTGTTTTTT. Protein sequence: CASSVEGLGEKLFF.

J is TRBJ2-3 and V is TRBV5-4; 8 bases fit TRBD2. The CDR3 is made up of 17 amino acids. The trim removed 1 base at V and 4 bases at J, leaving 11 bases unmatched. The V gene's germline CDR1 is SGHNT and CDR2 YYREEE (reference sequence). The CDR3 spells CASSLYIREGLSDTQYF. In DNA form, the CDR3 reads TGTGCCAGCAGCTTGTACATTCGGGAGGGCCTGTCAGATACGCAGTATTTT.

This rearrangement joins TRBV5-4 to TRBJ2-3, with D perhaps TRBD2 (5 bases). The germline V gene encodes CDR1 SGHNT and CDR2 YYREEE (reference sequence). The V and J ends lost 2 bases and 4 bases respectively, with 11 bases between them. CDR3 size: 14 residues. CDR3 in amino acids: CASSFYGEADTQYF. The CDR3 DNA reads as TGTGCCAGCAGCTTCTACGGGGAAGCAGATACGCAGTATTTT.

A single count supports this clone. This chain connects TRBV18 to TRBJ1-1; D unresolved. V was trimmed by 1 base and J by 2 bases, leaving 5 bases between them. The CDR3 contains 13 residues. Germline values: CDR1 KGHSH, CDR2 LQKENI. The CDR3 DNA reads TGTGCCAGCTCACCACGGCAAAACACTGAAGCTTTCTTT. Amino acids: CASSPRQNTEAFF.

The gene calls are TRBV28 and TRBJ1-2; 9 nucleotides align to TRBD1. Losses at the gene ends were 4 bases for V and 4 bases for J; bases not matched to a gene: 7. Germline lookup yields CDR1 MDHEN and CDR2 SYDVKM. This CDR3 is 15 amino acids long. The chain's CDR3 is CASSSNGQGRYGYTF. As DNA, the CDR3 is TGTGCCAGCAGTTCCAATGGACAGGGGCGCTATGGCTACACCTTC.

In DNA form, the CDR3 reads TGTGCCAGCAGCTTACAGGGGGCCTCTGAGCAGTTCTTC. It translates to CASSLQGASEQFF. The gene calls are TRBV11-2 and TRBJ2-1; TRBD1 matches at 8 bases. The CDR3 covers 13 residues. Losses at the gene ends were 2 bases for V and 9 bases for J; bases not matched to a gene: 3. Germline V CDR1 and CDR2: SGHAT, FQNNGV.

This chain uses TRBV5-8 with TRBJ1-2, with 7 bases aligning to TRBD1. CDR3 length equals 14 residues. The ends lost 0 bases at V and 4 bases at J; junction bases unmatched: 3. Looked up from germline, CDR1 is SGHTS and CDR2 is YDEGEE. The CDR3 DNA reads TGTGCCAGCAGCTTGGCTCCAGGGGGCTATGGCTACACCTTC. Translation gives CASSLAPGGYGYTF.

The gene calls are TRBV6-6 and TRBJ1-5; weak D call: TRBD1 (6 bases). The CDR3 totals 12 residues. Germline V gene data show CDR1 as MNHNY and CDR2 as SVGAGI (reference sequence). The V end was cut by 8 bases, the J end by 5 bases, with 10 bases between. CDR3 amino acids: CASHRADQPQHF. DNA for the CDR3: TGTGCCAGCCACAGGGCGGATCAGCCCCAGCATTTT.

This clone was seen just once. CDR3 amino acids: CASPPLGKERAGELFF. CDR3 nucleotide sequence: TGTGCCAGCCCCCCACTTGGGAAAGAGAGGGCCGGGGAGCTGTTTTTT. This chain links TRBV28 with TRBJ2-2; D is perhaps TRBD2 (5 bases). The V gene's germline CDR1 is MDHEN and CDR2 SYDVKM. Trimming stripped 8 bases from V and 6 bases from J, with 22 bases between. CDR3 length: 16 residues.